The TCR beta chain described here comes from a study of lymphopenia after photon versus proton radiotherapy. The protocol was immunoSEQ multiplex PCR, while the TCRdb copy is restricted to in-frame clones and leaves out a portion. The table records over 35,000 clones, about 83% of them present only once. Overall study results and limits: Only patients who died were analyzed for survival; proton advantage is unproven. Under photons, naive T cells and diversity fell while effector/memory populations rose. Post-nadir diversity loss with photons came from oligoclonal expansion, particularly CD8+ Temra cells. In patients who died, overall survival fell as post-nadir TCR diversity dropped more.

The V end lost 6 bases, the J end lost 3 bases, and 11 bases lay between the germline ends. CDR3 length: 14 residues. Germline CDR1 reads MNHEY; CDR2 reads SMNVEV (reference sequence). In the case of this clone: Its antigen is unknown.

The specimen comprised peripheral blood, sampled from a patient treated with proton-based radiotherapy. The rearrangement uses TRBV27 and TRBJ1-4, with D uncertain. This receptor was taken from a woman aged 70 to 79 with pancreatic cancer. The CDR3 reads CASRRGTSNEKLFF. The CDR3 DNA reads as TGTGCCAGCAGGCGGGGAACCTCTAATGAAAAACTGTTTTTT.